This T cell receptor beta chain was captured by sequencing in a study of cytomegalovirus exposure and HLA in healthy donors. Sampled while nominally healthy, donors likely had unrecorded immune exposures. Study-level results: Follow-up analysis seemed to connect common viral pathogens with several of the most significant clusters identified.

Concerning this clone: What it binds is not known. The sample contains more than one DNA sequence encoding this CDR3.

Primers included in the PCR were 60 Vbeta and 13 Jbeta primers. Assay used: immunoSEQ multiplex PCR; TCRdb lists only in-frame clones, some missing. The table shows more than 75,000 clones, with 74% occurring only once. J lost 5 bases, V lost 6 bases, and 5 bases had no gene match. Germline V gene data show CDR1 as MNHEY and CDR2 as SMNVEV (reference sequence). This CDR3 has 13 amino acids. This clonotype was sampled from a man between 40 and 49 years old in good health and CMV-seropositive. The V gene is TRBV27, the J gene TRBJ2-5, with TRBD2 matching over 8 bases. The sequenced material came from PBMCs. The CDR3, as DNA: TGTGCCAGCAGCCCGGGACTAGGGGAGACCCAGTACTTC. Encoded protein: CASSPGLGETQYF.